This T cell receptor (beta chain) was identified during a study of T cells after yellow fever vaccination (dated by TCRdb to the late 2010s). Study-wide context: The SMART-Seq v4 Ultra Low Input RNA kit was used to prepare libraries from fractions with low cell numbers. To follow T-cell clones before and after primary and booster YFV17D yellow fever vaccination, bulk TCR alpha and beta repertoires were sequenced over time. Two healthy male donors, one aged 18 to 30 and one aged 30 to 39 years, were included in the cohort. Bulk PBMC replicates and cell subsets were isolated from blood drawn at multiple timepoints before and after both primary and secondary immunization.

The listed sequencing device is Illumina NovaSeq 6000. Synthesis of TCR cDNA relied on 5'RACE template switching, a step that introduced a universal primer site along with unique molecular identifiers. Priming of cDNA synthesis was performed from both the TCR alpha and TCR beta constant segments. Two PCR steps were used to amplify libraries, with sample barcodes and sequencing adapters being added in the second step. Sequencing of the libraries was done on either Illumina HiSeq 2500 (2x100 bp) or NovaSeq (2x150 bp). As for the authors' bioinformatics: Demultiplexing of reads and collapsing into UMI consensus sequences were performed with MIGEC, and V(D)J alignment was carried out with MiXCR. Using edgeR on replicate PBMC samples, clonotypes were called vaccine-responding if FDR was below 0.01 and the log2 fold change was above 5 up to day 15. Each bulk clonotype was labeled CD4 or CD8 based on which sequenced repertoire, CD4 or CD8, contained the clonotype at higher abundance. TCRdb reanalyzed the raw reads on its own, using fastp at Q25 for trimming and MiXCR for clone calling, and kept in-frame beta chains. Rows are unified per CDR3 protein, each entry keeping the most common DNA and genes. TCRdb assigned the V and J calls; the authors' analysis was not used. The sample has 350,000 to 450,000 distinct CDR3 sequences on record, approximately 18% of them singletons. The ten largest clones represent 15% to 20% of the sample.

Points on this clonotype: Its antigen is currently not known. No much larger clone exists at a distance of one base, and base qualities are not known.

Here is what the overall study found, with its caveats: The study included only a couple of donors, which limits how far the findings can be generalized. A small fraction of clonotypes appeared in both the CD4 and CD8 compartments, likely as a result of convergent recombination. After the booster, most of the clones that had expanded following primary vaccination were detected again (approximately 95% of CD4 and around 90% of CD8), which suggests that memory was broadly maintained. Computational filtering was needed because FACS-sorted repertoires could contain abundant contaminating clonotypes from the bulk population. Compared with the primary T-cell response, the secondary T-cell response was faster but weaker, reaching its peak on day 5 rather than on day 15.

The meaning of the sample's treatment or condition label: live attenuated yellow fever vaccine strain. At each blood-draw timepoint, two biological replicates of bulk PBMCs were collected. PBMCs were isolated from peripheral blood using a standard Ficoll-Paque protocol. TriZol was used to extract RNA from bulk PBMCs, from CD4 and CD8 fractions, and from dextramer-positive and dextramer-negative fractions. The input for sequencing was PBMCs, taken before the yellow fever booster vaccination. This sequence was found in a man younger than 35 who received the YFV17D yellow fever vaccine.

The encoded CDR3 is CASSKVRDKNQPQHF. The sequenced DNA is TGTGCCAGCAGCAAAGTCAGGGACAAAAATCAGCCCCAGCATTTT. The sequence is built from TRBV21-1 and TRBJ1-5; TRBD1, the D gene given by the table, was not confirmed from the DNA. TRBV21-1 is recorded as a pseudogene. The CDR3 measures 15 amino acids from cysteine to phenylalanine. Kept here is only the CDR3 DNA, which spans 45 bases and is read in frame from base 1.